A single sample gave rise to the 8 T cell receptor beta chains below, sequenced in a study of technical replicates of blood from a few donors. The repertoire was sequenced with immunoSEQ multiplex PCR; TCRdb's copy has only in-frame clones and lacks some. Among some 73,000 clones listed, roughly 90% were seen once. Specimen: PBMCs. The source is a human donor in good health. Some clones in this sample may be carry-over from other donors' samples.

This clone was counted a few times. This chain connects TRBV11-1 to TRBJ2-5, with 13 nucleotides matching TRBD2. V was clipped by 4 bases and J by 4 bases; unmatched bases: 9. Germline V CDR1 and CDR2: SGHAT, FQDESV (reference sequence). This CDR3 contains 17 residues. CDR3 nucleotide sequence: TGTGCCAGCAGCTACGGACTAGCGGGGGCCCAGGGAGAGACCCAGTACTTC. As protein: CASSYGLAGAQGETQYF.

The genes are TRBV7-9 and TRBJ1-4; a weak D match, TRBD1 (5 bases). In germline, CDR1 is SEHNR, CDR2 FQNEAQ (reference sequence). This CDR3 spans 14 amino acids. V was pared by 5 bases and J by 6 bases, with 13 bases between. The CDR3 loop is CASSTSGTDEKLFF. CDR3 DNA: TGTGCCAGCAGCACTAGTGGGACTGATGAAAAACTGTTTTTT.

This chain links TRBV7-9 with TRBJ2-5; D gene unclear. V was clipped by 1 base and J by 1 base, with 7 bases between them. This CDR3 spans 14 amino acids. The germline V gene encodes CDR1 SEHNR and CDR2 FQNEAQ (reference sequence). The DNA for the CDR3 is TGTGCCAGCAGCTTAGTCGGAGCCCAAGAGACCCAGTACTTC. Protein product: CASSLVGAQETQYF.

The V gene is TRBV19, the J gene TRBJ1-2, with D possibly TRBD1 on 5 matching bases. The CDR3 covers 11 residues. Germline V lookup: CDR1 LNHDA, CDR2 SQIVND (reference sequence). Trimming removed 10 bases from V and 6 bases from J, with 12 bases in between. This CDR3 is CATNGGDGYTF. The CDR3 region has the DNA TGTGCCACTAATGGAGGGGATGGCTACACCTTC.

This clone was recorded a few times. The V call is TRBV23-1, the J call TRBJ1-1; tentative D call: TRBD1 (6 bases). TRBV23-1 is recorded as an ORF, its role being uncertain. The CDR3 consists of 15 residues. Trimming removed 2 bases at V and 7 bases at J, with 17 bases between. As DNA, the CDR3 is TGCGCCAGCAGTCAAAATGGACAGAAGAGCGGTGAAGCTTTCTTT. Translated: CASSQNGQKSGEAFF.

Comments on this clone: Other DNA variants within this sample encode the same CDR3. V usage is TRBV4-2 and J usage is TRBJ2-1; 8 nucleotides match TRBD2. CDR3 size: 15 residues. V shed 1 base, J shed 7 bases, and the junction held 6 bases outside the gene matches. The germline V gene encodes CDR1 LGHNA and CDR2 YNFKEQ. The CDR3 loop reads CASSQGTSGDNEQFF. The DNA of the CDR3 is TGTGCCAGCAGCCAAGGCACTAGCGGAGATAATGAGCAGTTCTTC.

The V call is TRBV2, the J call TRBJ1-2, with 7 nucleotides matching TRBD1. With V trimmed by 8 bases and J by 5 bases, 14 bases remained unmatched. Looked up from germline, CDR1 is SNHLY and CDR2 is FYNNEI. The CDR3 is 15 amino acids. The CDR3 sequence: CASDGQALLKYGYTF. The CDR3 nucleotides are TGTGCCAGCGATGGACAGGCCCTCTTGAAGTATGGCTACACCTTC.

This sequence joins TRBV29-1 and TRBJ1-1; TRBD1 aligns across 8 bases. J lost 4 bases, V lost 1 base, and 2 bases had no gene match. This CDR3 region has 13 residues. Germline V gives CDR1 SQVTM, CDR2 ANQGSEA. The CDR3 loop is CSVEGQGSTEAFF. The DNA for the CDR3 is TGCAGCGTTGAAGGACAGGGGAGCACTGAAGCTTTCTTT. Full variable domain (rest looked up from reference TRBV29-1 and TRBJ1-1): SAVISQKPSRDICQRGTSLTIQCQVDSQVTMMFWYRQQPGQSLTLIATANQGSEATYESGFVIDKFPISRPNLTFSTLTVSNMSPEDSSIYLCSVEGQGSTEAFFGQGTRLTVV.